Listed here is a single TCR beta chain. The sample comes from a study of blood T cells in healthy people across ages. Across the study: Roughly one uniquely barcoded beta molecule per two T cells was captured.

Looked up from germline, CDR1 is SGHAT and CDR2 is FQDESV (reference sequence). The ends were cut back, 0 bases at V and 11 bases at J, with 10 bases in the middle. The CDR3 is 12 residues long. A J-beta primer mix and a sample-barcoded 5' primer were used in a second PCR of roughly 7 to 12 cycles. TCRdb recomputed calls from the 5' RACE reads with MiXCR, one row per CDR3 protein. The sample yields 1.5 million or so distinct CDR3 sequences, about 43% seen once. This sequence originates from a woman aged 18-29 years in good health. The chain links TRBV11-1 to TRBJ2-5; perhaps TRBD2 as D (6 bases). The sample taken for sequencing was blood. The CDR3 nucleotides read TGTGCCAGCAGCTTAGCTATCGGGGGTCAGTACTTC. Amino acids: CASSLAIGGQYF.